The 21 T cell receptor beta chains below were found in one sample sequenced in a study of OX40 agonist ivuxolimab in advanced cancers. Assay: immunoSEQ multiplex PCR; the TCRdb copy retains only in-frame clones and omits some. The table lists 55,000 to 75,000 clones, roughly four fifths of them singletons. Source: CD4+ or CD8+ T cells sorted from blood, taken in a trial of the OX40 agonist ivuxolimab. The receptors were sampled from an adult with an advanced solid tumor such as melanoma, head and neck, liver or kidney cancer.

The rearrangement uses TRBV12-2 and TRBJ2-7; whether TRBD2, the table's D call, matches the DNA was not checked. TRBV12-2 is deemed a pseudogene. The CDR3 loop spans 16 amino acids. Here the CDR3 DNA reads TGTGCAAGTCGCTTACCCCTAGCGGGAGGGCCCTACGAGCAGTACTTC. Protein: CASRLPLAGGPYEQYF.

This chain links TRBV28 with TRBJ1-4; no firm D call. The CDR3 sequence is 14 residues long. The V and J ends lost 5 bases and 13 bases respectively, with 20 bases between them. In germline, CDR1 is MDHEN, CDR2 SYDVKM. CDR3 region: CASSNQLDGRRLFF. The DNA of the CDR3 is TGTGCCAGCAGTAATCAGTTGGACGGCCGTCGACTGTTTTTT.

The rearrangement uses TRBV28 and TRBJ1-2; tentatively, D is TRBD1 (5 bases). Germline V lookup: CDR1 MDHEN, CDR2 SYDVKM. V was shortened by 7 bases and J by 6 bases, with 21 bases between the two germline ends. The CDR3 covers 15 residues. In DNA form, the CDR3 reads TGTGCCAGCACCCCAAAAACGTGGGGGTTACATGGCTACACCTTC. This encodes CASTPKTWGLHGYTF.

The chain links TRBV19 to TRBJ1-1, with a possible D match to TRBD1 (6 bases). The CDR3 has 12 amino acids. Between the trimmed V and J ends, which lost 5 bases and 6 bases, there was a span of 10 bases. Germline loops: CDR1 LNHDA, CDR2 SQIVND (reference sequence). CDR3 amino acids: CASSPYRAEAFF. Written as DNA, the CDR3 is TGTGCCAGTAGTCCATACAGGGCTGAAGCTTTCTTT.

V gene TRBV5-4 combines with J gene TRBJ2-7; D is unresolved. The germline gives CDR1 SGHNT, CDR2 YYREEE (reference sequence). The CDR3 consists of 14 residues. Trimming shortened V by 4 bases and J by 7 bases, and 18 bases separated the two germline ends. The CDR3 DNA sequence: TGTGCCAGCAGCCTGGACCGTTCTCTTGGGGAGCAGTACTTC. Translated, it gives CASSLDRSLGEQYF.

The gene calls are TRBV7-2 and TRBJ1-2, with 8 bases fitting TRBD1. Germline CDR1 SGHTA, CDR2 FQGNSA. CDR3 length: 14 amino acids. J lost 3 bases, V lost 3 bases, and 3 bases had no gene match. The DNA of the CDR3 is TGTGCCAGCAGCTTGGACAGGGCCTACTATGGCTACACCTTC. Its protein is CASSLDRAYYGYTF.

In DNA form, the CDR3 reads TGTGCCAGCAGCTTACCGGGACAGGGGGCAAGCACAGATACGCAGTATTTT. This gives the protein CASSLPGQGASTDTQYF. J is TRBJ2-3 and V is TRBV5-4, with 12 bases lining up with TRBD1. With V trimmed by 2 bases and J by 0 bases, 4 bases remained unmatched. The CDR3 has 17 amino acids. Germline V gives CDR1 SGHNT, CDR2 YYREEE (reference sequence). Using reference TRBV5-4 and TRBJ2-3 for the parts outside the CDR3, the full variable domain is ETGVTQSPTHLIKTRGQQVTLRCSSQSGHNTVSWYQQALGQGPQFIFQYYREEENGRGNFPPRFSGLQFPNYSSELNVNALELDDSALYLCASSLPGQGASTDTQYFGPGTRLTVL.

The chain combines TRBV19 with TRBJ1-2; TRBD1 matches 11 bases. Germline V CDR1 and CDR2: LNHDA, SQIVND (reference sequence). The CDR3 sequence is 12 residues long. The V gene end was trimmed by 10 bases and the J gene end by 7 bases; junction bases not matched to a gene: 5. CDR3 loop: CATGQGASGYTF. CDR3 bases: TGTGCCACAGGACAGGGGGCTAGTGGCTACACCTTC.

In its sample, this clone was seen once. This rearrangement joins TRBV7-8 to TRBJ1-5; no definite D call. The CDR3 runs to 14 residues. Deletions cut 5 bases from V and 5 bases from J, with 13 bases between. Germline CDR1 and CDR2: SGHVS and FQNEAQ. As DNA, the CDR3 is TGTGCCAGCAGCCACGGAGGGTGGGATCAGCCCCAGCATTTT. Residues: CASSHGGWDQPQHF.

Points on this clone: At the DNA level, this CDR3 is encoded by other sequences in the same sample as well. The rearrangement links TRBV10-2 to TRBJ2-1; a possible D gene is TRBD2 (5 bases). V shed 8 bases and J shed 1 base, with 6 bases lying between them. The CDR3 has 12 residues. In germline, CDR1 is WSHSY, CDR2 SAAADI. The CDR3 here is CASGESYNEQFF. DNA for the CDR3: TGCGCCAGCGGGGAGTCCTACAATGAGCAGTTCTTC.

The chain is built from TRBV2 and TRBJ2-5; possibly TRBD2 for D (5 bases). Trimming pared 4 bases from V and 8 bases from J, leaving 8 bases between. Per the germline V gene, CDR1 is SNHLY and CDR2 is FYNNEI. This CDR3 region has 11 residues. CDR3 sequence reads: CASSVRGTQYF. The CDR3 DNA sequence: TGTGCCAGCAGTGTACGGGGAACCCAGTACTTC.

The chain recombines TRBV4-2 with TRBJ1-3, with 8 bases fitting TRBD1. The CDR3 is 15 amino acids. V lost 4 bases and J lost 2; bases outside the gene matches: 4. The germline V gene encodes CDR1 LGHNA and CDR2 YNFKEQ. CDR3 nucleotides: TGTGCCAGCAGCCTAGAGGACAGGGCTGGAAACACCATATATTTT. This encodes CASSLEDRAGNTIYF.

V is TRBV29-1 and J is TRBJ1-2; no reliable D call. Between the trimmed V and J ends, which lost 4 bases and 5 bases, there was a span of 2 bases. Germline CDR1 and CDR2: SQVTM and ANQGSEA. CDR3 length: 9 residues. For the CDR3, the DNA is TGCAGCGTTGGATATGGCTACACCTTC. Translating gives CSVGYGYTF.

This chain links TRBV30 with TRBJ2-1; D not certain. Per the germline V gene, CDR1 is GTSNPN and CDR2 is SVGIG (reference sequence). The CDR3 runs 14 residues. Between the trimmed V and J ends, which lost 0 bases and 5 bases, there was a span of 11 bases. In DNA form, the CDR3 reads TGTGCCTGGAGTGTAGGGTGGCCGAACAATGAGCAGTTCTTC. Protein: CAWSVGWPNNEQFF.

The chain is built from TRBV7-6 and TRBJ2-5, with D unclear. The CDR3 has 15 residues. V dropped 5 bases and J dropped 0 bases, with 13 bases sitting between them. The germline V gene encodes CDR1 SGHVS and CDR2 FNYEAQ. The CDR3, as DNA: TGTGCCAGCAGCCCCCCCTCTTGGTACCAAGAGACCCAGTACTTC. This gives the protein CASSPPSWYQETQYF.

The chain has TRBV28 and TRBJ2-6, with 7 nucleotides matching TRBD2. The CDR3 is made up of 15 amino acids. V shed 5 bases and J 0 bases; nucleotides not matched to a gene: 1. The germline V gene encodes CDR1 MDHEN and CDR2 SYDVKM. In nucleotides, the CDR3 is TGTGCCAGCAGTCCGGGGGGCTCTGGGGCCAACGTCCTGACTTTC. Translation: CASSPGGSGANVLTF. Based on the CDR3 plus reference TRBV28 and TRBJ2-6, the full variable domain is DVKVTQSSRYLVKRTGEKVFLECVQDMDHENMFWYRQDPGLGLRLIYFSYDVKMKEKGDIPEGYSVSREKKERFSLILESASTNQTSMYLCASSPGGSGANVLTFGAGSRLTVL.

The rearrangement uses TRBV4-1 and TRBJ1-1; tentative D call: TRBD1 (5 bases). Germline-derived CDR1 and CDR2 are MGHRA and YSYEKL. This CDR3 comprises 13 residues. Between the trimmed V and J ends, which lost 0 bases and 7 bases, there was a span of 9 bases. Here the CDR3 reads CASSQEAGDEAFF. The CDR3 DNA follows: TGCGCCAGCAGCCAAGAAGCGGGGGATGAAGCTTTCTTT.

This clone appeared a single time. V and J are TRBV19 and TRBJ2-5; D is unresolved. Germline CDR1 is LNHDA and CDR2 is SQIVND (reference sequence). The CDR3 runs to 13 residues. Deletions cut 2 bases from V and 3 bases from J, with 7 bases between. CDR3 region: CASSITQKETQYF. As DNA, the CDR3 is TGTGCCAGTAGTATAACACAGAAAGAGACCCAGTACTTC.

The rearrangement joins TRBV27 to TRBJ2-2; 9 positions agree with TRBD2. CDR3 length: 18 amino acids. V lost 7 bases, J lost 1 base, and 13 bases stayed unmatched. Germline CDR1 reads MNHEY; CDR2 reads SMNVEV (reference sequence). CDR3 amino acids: CASIPLAGREWNTGELFF. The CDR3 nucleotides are TGTGCCAGCATTCCTCTAGCGGGGCGCGAGTGGAACACCGGGGAGCTGTTTTTT.

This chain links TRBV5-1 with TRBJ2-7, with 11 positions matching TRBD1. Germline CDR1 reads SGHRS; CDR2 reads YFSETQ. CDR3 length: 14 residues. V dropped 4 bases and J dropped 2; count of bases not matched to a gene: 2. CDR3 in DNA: TGCGCCAGCAGCCTGGGACAGGGGGCCTACGAGCAGTACTTC. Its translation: CASSLGQGAYEQYF.

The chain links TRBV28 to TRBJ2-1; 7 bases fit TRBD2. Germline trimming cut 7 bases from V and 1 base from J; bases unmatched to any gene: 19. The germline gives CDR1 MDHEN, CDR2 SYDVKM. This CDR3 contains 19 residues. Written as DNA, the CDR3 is TGTGCCAGCACCCCGGGGGGTTACAGGAAACTAATTTCCTACAATGAGCAGTTCTTC. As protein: CASTPGGYRKLISYNEQFF.